The next 2 T cell receptor beta chains were all read from a single sample in a study of yellow fever vaccine responses in identical twins (dated by TCRdb to the late 2010s). Library preparation employed RT-PCR. Sequencing instrument: Illumina HiSeq 2500. TCRdb trimmed the raw reads at Q25, called clones with MiXCR and kept productive beta chains. Duplicate CDR3 protein sequences are folded into a single record with the most common DNA and genes. The sample table holds 900 to 1,400 distinct CDR3 sequences, of which about four fifths were seen once. Less than 25% of the sample belongs to the ten largest clones. This material consisted of T cells from blood (PBMCs), unsorted or a sorted subset (not recorded which), taken before or after yellow fever vaccination (not recorded which). The origin of the receptors is a female donor who received the yellow fever vaccine.

The chain employs TRBV4-1 and TRBJ1-1; a weak D match, TRBD1 (5 bases). Germline CDR1 MGHRA, CDR2 YSYEKL. V was cut by 2 bases and J by 0 bases, with 10 bases left in between. The CDR3 totals 15 residues. CDR3 nucleotides: TGCGCCAGCAGCCAAAGACAGACCATGAACACTGAAGCTTTCTTT. It encodes CASSQRQTMNTEAFF.

The rearrangement uses TRBV20-1 and TRBJ2-3; D is uncertain. This CDR3 spans 13 amino acids. In germline, CDR1 is DFQATT, CDR2 SNEGSKA (reference sequence). The germline V and J ends were trimmed by 6 bases and 0 bases, with 10 bases remaining between them. The CDR3 loop reads CSAILTSTDTQYF. The CDR3 DNA reads as TGCAGTGCAATTTTAACTAGCACAGATACGCAGTATTTT.